This T cell receptor beta chain was captured by sequencing in a study of CD8 T cell repertoires and HIV-1 epitope variants. Germline V gene data show CDR1 as MGHRA and CDR2 as YSYEKL. Trimming at V came to 4 bases and at J to 7 bases, leaving 9 bases not matched to a gene. The CDR3 has 17 residues. Notes on this clone: Its antigen is currently unknown.

Libraries were prepared by immunoSEQ multiplex PCR; TCRdb keeps only in-frame clonotypes and omits some of them. The sample includes around 6,400 clones, 66% of them seen just once. The TCR was taken from a male donor with HIV. The chain joins TRBV4-1 to TRBJ2-2, with 13 bases identical to TRBD2. Sequenced input: cultured CD8+ T cells derived from PBMCs. CDR3 amino acids: CASSPGTSGISGGELFF. As DNA, the CDR3 is TGCGCCAGCAGCCCAGGGACTAGCGGGATAAGTGGCGGGGAGCTGTTTTTT.